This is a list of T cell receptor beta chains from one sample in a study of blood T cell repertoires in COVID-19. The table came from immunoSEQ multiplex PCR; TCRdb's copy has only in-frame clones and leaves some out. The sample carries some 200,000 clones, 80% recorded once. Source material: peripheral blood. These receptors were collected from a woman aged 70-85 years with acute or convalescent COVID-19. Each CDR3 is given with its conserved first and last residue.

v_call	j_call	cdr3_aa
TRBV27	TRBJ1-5	CASSSLGQGEANQPQHF
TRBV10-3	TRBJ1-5	CAISGGGVSNQPQHF
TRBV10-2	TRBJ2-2	CASSRNTGELFF
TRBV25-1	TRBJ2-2	CASKARDSGRVGELFF
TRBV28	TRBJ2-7	CASSTLGGQGSYEQYF
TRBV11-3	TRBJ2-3	CASSLGLSTDTQYF
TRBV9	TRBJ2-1	CASSVAGGLGDEQFF
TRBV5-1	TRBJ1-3	CASNEGGTGNTIYF
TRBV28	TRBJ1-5	CASSTSYSNQPQHF
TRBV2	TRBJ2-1	CASLAGSYNEQFF
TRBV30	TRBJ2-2	CTLGLANTGELFF
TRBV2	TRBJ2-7	CASTETSRTYEQYF
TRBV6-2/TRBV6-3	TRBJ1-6	CASSYRQGYSYNSPLHF
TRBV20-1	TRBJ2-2	CSASPTSGRATGELFF
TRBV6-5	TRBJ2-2	CASLPSGGNTGELFF
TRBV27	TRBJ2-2	CASTPWDRGRTGELFF
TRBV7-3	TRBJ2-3	CASSLNPLGGTDTQYF
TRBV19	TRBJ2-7	CASSIDYRGYEQYF
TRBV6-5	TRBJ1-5	CASSLTGGGQPQHF
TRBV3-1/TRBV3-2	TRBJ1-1	CASSQGGGANTEAFF
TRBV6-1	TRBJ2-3	CASSWLQNTDTQYF
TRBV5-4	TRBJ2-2	CASSPGLRTGELFF
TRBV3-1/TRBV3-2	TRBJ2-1	CASSQAGVNEQFF
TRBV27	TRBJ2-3	CASRRWGLAGRGGTDTQYF
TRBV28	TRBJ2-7	CASSFYRSSYEQYF
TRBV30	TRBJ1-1	CAWSQGQGGTEAFF
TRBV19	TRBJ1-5	CASSIVPGTDNQPQHF
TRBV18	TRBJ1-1	CASSPTGDGTEAFF
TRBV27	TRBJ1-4	CASSPYWGRNEKLFF
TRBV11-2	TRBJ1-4	CASSRTGTLIF
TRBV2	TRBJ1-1	CASSGGQGLSGTEAFF
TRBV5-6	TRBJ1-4	CASSSTPTDINEKLFF
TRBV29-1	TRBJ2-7	CSVGTVYEQYF
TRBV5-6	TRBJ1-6	CASSTRTAYNSPLHF
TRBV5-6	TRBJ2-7	CASSHLTGTYEQYF
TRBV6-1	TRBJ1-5	CASSERTGNQPQHF
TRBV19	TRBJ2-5	CASSPRQEEETQYF
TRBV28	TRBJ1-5	CASSLLNRGYQPQHF
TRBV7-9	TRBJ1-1	CASSSQGQQTEAFF
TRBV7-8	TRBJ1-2	CASSFGQGGEGYTF
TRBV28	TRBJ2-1	CASLRSGTGAWYEQFF
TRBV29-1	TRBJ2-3	CSVGTSGARKYF
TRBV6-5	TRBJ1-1	CASSTTGNTEAFF
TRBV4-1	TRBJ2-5	CASSLGLAGGETQYF